This passage covers 24 T cell receptor beta chains from one sample sequenced in a study of blood T cells in healthy people across ages. Through a sample-barcoded 5' primer and a J-beta primer mix, a second PCR was run for about 6 to 12 cycles. TCRdb re-derived calls from the 5' RACE reads in MiXCR, one entry per CDR3 protein. Of over a million distinct CDR3 sequences listed, about 43% are singletons. Sequenced material: blood. The source is a woman aged 18-29 years in good health.

The rearrangement uses TRBV7-9 and TRBJ2-7, with 8 bases lining up with TRBD2. There are 14 residues in the CDR3. V shed 4 bases and J 5 bases; nucleotides not matched to a gene: 7. CDR1 is SEHNR, CDR2 FQNEAQ, per germline (reference sequence). The chain's CDR3 is CASSSSGSLHEQYF. CDR3 sequence (DNA): TGTGCCAGCAGCTCCAGCGGGAGCCTCCACGAGCAGTACTTC.

The chain uses TRBV28 and TRBJ1-2; no clear D gene. V dropped 1 base and J dropped 3 bases, with 9 bases sitting between them. CDR1 and CDR2 from the germline V gene are MDHEN and SYDVKM. The CDR3 runs to 14 residues. This chain's CDR3 is CASSLYGRDYGYTF. The CDR3 DNA is TGTGCCAGCAGTTTATACGGTCGCGACTATGGCTACACCTTC.

The chain couples TRBV6-2 or TRBV6-3 to TRBJ2-7, with D maybe TRBD2 (6 bases). Germline V gene lookup returns CDR1 MNHEY and CDR2 SVGEGT. Trimming left V 8 bases short and J 6 bases short, with 23 bases between. The CDR3 is 15 amino acids. The CDR3 region is CASLASRLVTGEQYF. The CDR3 DNA reads TGTGCCAGCCTCGCTAGTCGACTAGTTACGGGCGAGCAGTACTTC.

This clonotype was observed a few times. V and J are TRBV10-3 and TRBJ1-2; D is undetermined. Germline values: CDR1 ENHRY, CDR2 SYGVKD. The ends were cut back, 6 bases at V and 0 bases at J, with 11 bases in the middle. This CDR3 region has 14 residues. CDR3 sequence: CAISVHDTNYGYTF. The CDR3 bases are TGTGCCATCAGCGTACACGATACTAACTATGGCTACACCTTC.

The CDR3 coding sequence is TGCGCCAGCAGCCAGCAGGACCGGGGACTTGGCTACACCTTC. This encodes CASSQQDRGLGYTF. This chain uses TRBV5-1 with TRBJ1-2, with a tentative D call TRBD1 (5 bases). V gave up 4 bases and J gave up 7 bases, with 17 bases separating them. The V gene's germline CDR1 is SGHRS and CDR2 YFSETQ. CDR3 length: 14 residues.

The V gene is TRBV9, the J gene TRBJ2-1, with 8 bases aligning to TRBD2. CDR1 and CDR2 from the germline V gene are SGDLS and YYNGEE. This CDR3 comprises 15 residues. The V and J ends lost 4 bases and 9 bases, in that order; junction bases with no gene match: 12. The CDR3 protein is CASSSGSSGGGEQFF. The CDR3 DNA follows: TGTGCCAGCAGCTCCGGGAGCAGCGGGGGCGGTGAGCAGTTCTTC.

The rearrangement joins TRBV10-3 to TRBJ2-1; TRBD2 agrees at 13 bases. The V gene end was trimmed by 6 bases and the J gene end by 6 bases; junction bases not matched to a gene: 11. The CDR3 is 17 residues long. CDR1 and CDR2 (germline): ENHRY, SYGVKD. The CDR3 DNA is TGTGCCATCAGGGCTGAACTAGCGGGAGGGCCGGGCAATGAGCAGTTCTTC. This translates into CAIRAELAGGPGNEQFF.

This clonotype was counted a few times. This sequence joins TRBV4-1 and TRBJ2-5; D is ambiguous. V dropped 0 bases and J dropped 2 bases, with 7 bases sitting between them. Germline V gene data show CDR1 as MGHRA and CDR2 as YSYEKL. CDR3 size: 14 residues. This chain's CDR3 is CASSQEPGQETQYF. In nucleotides, the CDR3 is TGCGCCAGCAGCCAAGAACCAGGTCAAGAGACCCAGTACTTC.

The CDR3 sequence is CASSLSGTGAETQYF. The CDR3 bases are TGCGCCAGCAGTCTGTCCGGGACAGGGGCAGAGACCCAGTACTTC. The V call is TRBV5-1, the J call TRBJ2-5, with 10 bases aligning to TRBD1. This CDR3 region has 15 residues. Germline CDR1 reads SGHRS; CDR2 reads YFSETQ. Trimming cost V 5 bases and J 4 bases; bases outside gene matches: 8.

This clonotype has a handful of counts. The chain is built from TRBV2 and TRBJ2-7; TRBD1 aligns across 9 bases. After removal of 2 bases from V and 7 bases from J, the junction contained 9 bases not matched to a gene. CDR3 length equals 15 residues. Germline values: CDR1 SNHLY, CDR2 FYNNEI. The CDR3 region is CASSERDRESNEQYF. CDR3 bases: TGTGCCAGCAGTGAAAGGGACAGGGAGAGCAATGAGCAGTACTTC. Full variable domain (outside the CDR3, taken from reference TRBV2 and TRBJ2-7): EPEVTQTPSHQVTQMGQEVILRCVPISNHLYFYWYRQILGQKVEFLVSFYNNEISEKSEIFDDQFSVERPDGSNFTLKIRSTKLEDSAMYFCASSERDRESNEQYFGPGTRLTVT.

This clonotype was observed once. The chain is built from TRBV28 and TRBJ1-4, with 8 bases matching TRBD1. Germline V gene sequence: CDR1 MDHEN, CDR2 SYDVKM. This CDR3 is built from 14 residues. Unmatched junction bases numbered 8, after V lost 6 bases and J lost 8 bases. CDR3 residues: CASRATGEWEKLFF. CDR3 coding DNA: TGTGCCAGCAGGGCGACAGGGGAATGGGAAAAACTGTTTTTT.

V is TRBV29-1 and J is TRBJ2-5, with D perhaps matching TRBD2 (5 bases). The DNA end is a closer match to TRBJ2-7, so the J assignment may be wrong. Germline loops: CDR1 SQVTM, CDR2 ANQGSEA. This CDR3 spans 14 amino acids. The CDR3 nucleotides read TGCAGCGTTGAAGATCTGGGGAGAGGTTACGAGCAGTACTTC. This translates into CSVEDLGRGYEQYF.

The chain links TRBV5-1 to TRBJ2-1; 9 bases match TRBD2. The CDR3 spans 15 residues. The V gene's germline CDR1 is SGHRS and CDR2 YFSETQ. V shed 4 bases and J 7 bases; nucleotides not matched to a gene: 9. The CDR3 DNA sequence: TGCGCCAGCAGCCTACTAGGCGGGGGGGCGAATGAGCAGTTCTTC. This gives the protein CASSLLGGGANEQFF. Complete variable domain (other parts from reference TRBV5-1 and TRBJ2-1): KAGVTQTPRYLIKTRGQQVTLSCSPISGHRSVSWYQQTPGQGLQFLFEYFSETQRNKGNFPGRFSGRQFSNSRSEMNVSTLELGDSALYLCASSLLGGGANEQFFGPGTRLTVL.

The gene calls are TRBV7-9 and TRBJ2-3; D ambiguous. Germline assignment: CDR1 SEHNR and CDR2 FQNEAQ (reference sequence). Trimming shortened V by 0 bases and J by 0 bases, and 10 bases separated the two germline ends. The CDR3 totals 16 residues. CDR3 sequence: CASSLAAVYSTDTQYF. The CDR3 nucleotides read TGTGCCAGCAGCTTAGCTGCGGTCTACAGCACAGATACGCAGTATTTT.

This clonotype occurred once. V is TRBV30 and J is TRBJ2-2, with D perhaps TRBD2 (6 bases). V dropped 0 bases and J dropped 7 bases, with 15 bases sitting between them. This CDR3 is built from 15 residues. Germline V CDR1 and CDR2: GTSNPN, SVGIG (reference sequence). Here the CDR3 reads CAWSVGGRRVGELFF. The CDR3 DNA sequence: TGTGCCTGGAGTGTAGGTGGGAGGAGAGTCGGGGAGCTGTTTTTT.

The V gene is TRBV21-1, the J gene TRBJ2-7; the tabulated D call, TRBD1, remains unverified against the DNA. TRBV21-1 corresponds to a pseudogene. The length of the CDR3 is 14 residues. The CDR3, as DNA: TGTGCCAGGAGCCCTCGCCAGGGTCCCTACGAGCAGTACTTC. Translation: CARSPRQGPYEQYF.

The chain recombines TRBV18 with TRBJ1-2; TRBD1 agrees at 8 bases. This CDR3 has 14 amino acids. Unmatched junction bases numbered 6, after V lost 3 bases and J lost 6 bases. The germline V gene encodes CDR1 KGHSH and CDR2 LQKENI. The CDR3 reads CASSPLGQGDGYTF. CDR3 nucleotide sequence: TGTGCCAGCTCACCTCTCGGACAGGGCGATGGCTACACCTTC. The full variable domain, with the rest looked up from reference TRBV18 and TRBJ1-2, is NAGVMQNPRHLVRRRGQEARLRCSPMKGHSHVYWYRQLPEEGLKFMVYLQKENIIDESGMPKERFSAEFPKEGPSILRIQQVVRGDSAAYFCASSPLGQGDGYTFGSGTRLTVV.

The CDR3 nucleotides are TGTGCCAGCAGTCCTACAGGGAAAAGACTGACGGGAGGAATCACAGATACGCAGTATTTT. Translated: CASSPTGKRLTGGITDTQYF. The V and J genes are TRBV11-1 and TRBJ2-3, with a possible D match to TRBD2 (7 bases). This CDR3 is 20 amino acids long. Germline assignment: CDR1 SGHAT and CDR2 FQDESV (reference sequence). The V end lost 6 bases, the J end lost 2 bases, and 30 bases lay between the germline ends.

This clonotype was seen more than once but under ten times. The V call is TRBV20-1, the J call TRBJ2-2, with D possibly matching TRBD2 (6 bases). This CDR3 spans 13 amino acids. Germline V CDR1 and CDR2: DFQATT, SNEGSKA (reference sequence). V lost 1 base and J 7 bases, leaving 10 bases between the germline ends. The CDR3 DNA reads as TGCAGTGCTAGAGCTGGGGGGAACGGGGAGCTGTTTTTT. It specifies CSARAGGNGELFF.

Only a few counts were recorded for this clonotype. The J gene is TRBJ1-3, the V gene TRBV29-1, with D perhaps TRBD1 (6 bases). The CDR3 has 14 amino acids. The germline V gene encodes CDR1 SQVTM and CDR2 ANQGSEA. Trimming left V 7 bases short and J 1 base short, with 14 bases between. The CDR3: CSGSEGVSGNTIYF. CDR3 nucleotide sequence: TGCAGCGGGAGTGAGGGGGTGTCTGGAAACACCATATATTTT.

The DNA of the CDR3 is TGCGCCAGCAGCACGGACAGGGAGTACTATGGCTACACCTTC. Translated: CASSTDREYYGYTF. The chain is built from TRBV5-1 and TRBJ1-2; 8 bases map to TRBD1. The V gene's germline CDR1 is SGHRS and CDR2 YFSETQ. CDR3 length: 14 residues. Unmatched junction bases numbered 5, after V lost 4 bases and J lost 3 bases.

The V gene is TRBV12-3 or TRBV12-4, the J gene TRBJ2-4; the match to TRBD2 covers 9 bases. The J call may be in error: the DNA end matches TRBJ2-7 better. The CDR3 length is 12 residues. The CDR3 DNA reads as TGTGCCAGCTGCGGGAGGGCCTACGAGCAGTACTTC. Protein product: CASCGRAYEQYF.

This chain links TRBV6-2 or TRBV6-3 with TRBJ2-5, with D hard to call. Trimming cost V 5 bases and J 7 bases, with 20 bases left between them. Germline CDR1 is MNHEY and CDR2 is SVGEGT. The CDR3 contains 15 residues. CDR3 protein: CASSSETVGGRTQYF. DNA of the CDR3: TGTGCCAGCAGTAGTGAGACGGTGGGTGGTAGGACCCAGTACTTC.

This clonotype was found a few times. The V call is TRBV25-1, the J call TRBJ2-5, with D possibly being TRBD1 (6 bases). Germline V gene data show CDR1 as MGHDK and CDR2 as SYGVNS. The CDR3 length is 12 residues. Trimming took 0 bases from V and 12 from J, leaving 11 bases between them. In DNA, the CDR3 is TGTGCCAGCAGTGAATACGCCCAGGGGAAGTACTTC. This sequence encodes CASSEYAQGKYF.